This section outlines one TCR beta chain sequence together with its context. Its antigen is unidentified. TCRdb reprocessed the 5' RACE reads with MiXCR, giving one entry per CDR3 protein. Counted here are 250,000 to 300,000 distinct CDR3 sequences, about 19% occurring once; the ten biggest clones make up 7.8%. This CDR3 contains 14 residues. Trimming took 2 bases from V and 2 from J; bases not matched to a gene: 2. Germline assignment: CDR1 MNHEY and CDR2 SVGAGI. The data are from a study of CD8 T cells in ankylosing spondylitis. General study results and limits: In ankylosing spondylitis blood, a motif of seven to nine highly homologous TCR beta variants appeared characteristic. Researchers report that disease-linked clones proved CD8+ and relatively rare in peripheral blood.

The clonotype was recovered from a male donor with ankylosing spondylitis or in good health (not recorded which). J is TRBJ2-5 and V is TRBV6-5, with 7 nucleotides matching TRBD2. Sequencing input: blood, either unsorted or a sorted T cell fraction (not recorded which). In DNA, the CDR3 is TGTGCCAGCAGTTACATGGGGGGGCAAGAGACCCAGTACTTC. It yields the protein CASSYMGGQETQYF.